This paragraph covers one T cell receptor (beta chain) sequence. In the original workflow: Amplification of reference gene primers provided the estimated nucleated cell counts. Using immunoSEQ multiplex PCR, the repertoire was profiled, and TCRdb retains in-frame clones only, with some absent. That table furnishes V, J and clone size, whereas the DNA furnished D and trimming. The data hold about 45,000 clones, with roughly 87% observed a single time. CDR1 SGHDT and CDR2 YYEEEE come from the germline V gene. With 4 bases removed from V and 0 bases from J, the gap between germline ends came to 10 bases. The CDR3 has 14 residues. The sample comes from a study of blood T cell repertoires in COVID-19. Overall study context: Samples of COVID-19 (acute and convalescent) were obtained from the United States, Italy and Spain. Nucleic acid was either cDNA or gDNA, and it came from T cells, B-cell-depleted T cells, or PBMCs.

The genes are TRBV5-6 and TRBJ1-2, with D unresolved. The specimen was peripheral blood. The sequence was collected from a human donor in a cohort sampled during active COVID-19. The CDR3: CASSAGRSNYGYTF. The CDR3 DNA reads TGTGCCAGCAGCGCAGGTCGTTCTAACTATGGCTACACCTTC.